The sequence of this TCR beta chain was determined in a study of T cells in Graves' hyperthyroidism and ophthalmopathy. Study-wide results and caveats: Using 13 V-J features, a model discriminated ophthalmopathy from stable hyperthyroidism. Ophthalmopathy, which appeared later, was predicted by the model a median roughly 6.5 months before onset.

V lost 1 base and J lost 6; bases outside the gene matches: 4. CDR3 size: 15 residues. Germline V gene sequence: CDR1 SGHTA, CDR2 FQGTGA. Fresh peripheral blood, 9.5 to 10 ml of it, supplied the PBMCs. Amplification of TCR beta CDR3 regions used RNA as the template. TCR CDR3 regions were first amplified by RT-PCR with HTBI primers. TCRdb redid the calling of the multiplex PCR reads with MiXCR, one entry per CDR3 protein. The repertoire holds approximately 620,000 distinct CDR3 sequences, more than 15% seen once, with roughly 3.3% in the top ten. This clonotype was counted many times. The antigen is not known.

The TCR originated in a woman in her forties with Graves' ophthalmopathy. J is TRBJ2-1 and V is TRBV7-3, with TRBD1 identical over 9 bases. Sequencing was performed on blood. The CDR3 region is CASSLIGQGPNEQFF. The CDR3 nucleotides read TGTGCCAGCAGCTTAATCGGACAGGGGCCCAATGAGCAGTTCTTC.